This TCR beta chain was identified in a study of T-cell memory formation after mild COVID-19. On the study more broadly: Clusters of TCRs were largely donor specific.

Deletions cut 3 bases from V and 5 bases from J, with 11 bases between. CDR1 and CDR2 (germline): MRHNA, SNTAGT. CDR3 length equals 14 residues. General study points: Balance between CD4 and CD8 was seen in clones contracting day 15 to 85, and a CD4+ lean was seen in later expanders. CD4+ clones that contracted lay mainly in CM and EM; CD8+ ones lay in EMRA.

TCRdb reprocessed the 5' RACE reads with MiXCR, giving one entry per CDR3 protein. The data contain roughly 170,000 distinct CDR3 sequences, less than 20% of them seen just once; the ten biggest clones take up roughly 3.7%. The table lists this clonotype with a few counts. Its antigen is still unknown. The chain joins TRBV6-4 to TRBJ1-5; TRBD1 is a possible D gene (6 bases). This TCR came from a man younger than 35 who had mild COVID-19 (a few samples of this study predate the infection). Cell type and time point are not known. Sample: PBMCs or a T cell subset sorted from them (not recorded which). In DNA, the CDR3 is TGTGCCAGCAGTGAACAGGGATGGGATCAGCCCCAGCATTTT. Translated: CASSEQGWDQPQHF.